This is a list of T cell receptor beta chains from one sample in a study of T cells in Graves' hyperthyroidism and ophthalmopathy. MiXCR, run by TCRdb on the multiplex PCR reads, gives a single entry per CDR3 protein. This table has around 560,000 distinct CDR3 sequences, over 15% appearing once. The sample comprised blood. These receptors originate from a woman between 18 and 29 years old with Graves' hyperthyroidism. CDR3s include the opening cysteine and the closing phenylalanine or tryptophan. The D gene is left open where the match is weak. For some rows the clone size is stated as once, few or many, or as a class when expanded; others skip it.

size	D	V	J	CDR3	DNA
many	NA	TRBV24-1	TRBJ2-3	CATSDADPTSTDTQYF	TGTGCCACCAGTGATGCGGACCCTACTAGCACAGATACGCAGTATTTT
NA	TRBD1	TRBV20-1	TRBJ1-2	CSARAPGQGNYGYTF	TGCAGTGCTAGAGCGCCGGGACAGGGAAACTATGGCTACACCTTC
NA	TRBD2	TRBV20-1	TRBJ2-2	CSASRGGWTGELFF	TGCAGTGCTAGTCGGGGGGGGTGGACCGGGGAGCTGTTTTTT
once	TRBD2	TRBV28	TRBJ2-2	CASSPGTSGLTGELFF	TGTGCCAGCAGTCCTGGGACTAGCGGGTTAACCGGGGAGCTGTTTTTT
many	NA	TRBV6-5	TRBJ1-1	CASSYSLGAGAFF	TGTGCCAGCAGTTACTCGTTAGGGGCCGGGGCTTTCTTT
few	NA	TRBV4-1	TRBJ1-6	CASSQDGDYNSPLHF	TGCGCCAGCAGCCAAGACGGGGACTATAATTCACCCCTCCACTTT
few	NA	TRBV20-1	TRBJ2-2	CSARKQGGTGFPNTGELFF	TGCAGTGCTAGAAAGCAGGGGGGGACAGGTTTCCCGAACACCGGGGAGCTGTTTTTT
many	TRBD2	TRBV5-1	TRBJ2-1	CASSGPRTSGTNEQFF	TGCGCCAGCAGCGGTCCGAGGACTAGCGGGACGAATGAGCAGTTCTTC
few	TRBD2	TRBV5-1	TRBJ2-2	CASSSAGTSGRMANTGELFF	TGCGCCAGCAGCTCGGCCGGGACTAGCGGGAGAATGGCGAACACCGGGGAGCTGTTTTTT
NA	NA	TRBV25-1	TRBJ1-1	CASSELNERTEAFF	TGTGCCAGCAGTGAACTTAACGAACGCACTGAAGCTTTCTTT
NA	TRBD1	TRBV19	TRBJ1-5	CASTEGAGTWQPQHF	TGTGCCAGTACCGAGGGGGCAGGCACGTGGCAGCCCCAGCATTTT
many	NA	TRBV12-3/TRBV12-4	TRBJ2-1	CASSFISSSYNEQFF	TGTGCCAGCAGTTTCATTTCGAGCTCCTACAATGAGCAGTTCTTC
NA	NA	TRBV5-1	TRBJ1-4	CASSQIGTATNEKLFF	TGCGCCAGCAGCCAGATCGGGACGGCAACTAATGAAAAACTGTTTTTT
NA	NA	TRBV15	TRBJ1-2	CATSRDSTLGLYGYTF	TGTGCCACCAGCAGAGATTCAACATTGGGTCTTTATGGCTACACCTTC
NA	NA	TRBV6-1	TRBJ2-7	CASSELTGMAYEQYF	TGTGCCAGCAGTGAGTTAACAGGGATGGCGTACGAGCAGTACTTC
many	TRBD1	TRBV29-1	TRBJ2-7	CSVELAYGTAYEQYF	TGCAGCGTTGAACTCGCGTACGGGACAGCCTACGAGCAGTACTTC
few	NA	TRBV6-1	TRBJ1-4	CASSRGVPNEKLFF	TGTGCCAGCAGTCGGGGGGTTCCTAATGAAAAACTGTTTTTT
once	NA	TRBV4-2	TRBJ1-3	CASSPPGLTSSGNTIYF	TGTGCCAGCAGCCCCCCAGGACTGACGAGCTCTGGAAACACCATATATTTT
many	NA	TRBV2	TRBJ2-3	CASSETAQYTDTQYF	TGTGCCAGCAGTGAAACTGCGCAGTACACAGATACGCAGTATTTT
many	NA	TRBV20-1	TRBJ1-5	CSANPDSNQPQHF	TGCAGTGCTAATCCAGATAGCAATCAGCCCCAGCATTTT
few	NA	TRBV6-1	TRBJ1-1	CAGGDMNTEAFF	TGTGCCGGAGGGGACATGAACACTGAAGCTTTCTTT
many	NA	TRBV2	TRBJ1-5	CASNPTSSNQPQHF	TGTGCCAGCAACCCGACAAGTAGCAATCAGCCCCAGCATTTT
NA	NA	TRBV29-1	TRBJ2-3	CSAGPTQYF	TGCAGCGCCGGCCCTACGCAGTATTTT
many	NA	TRBV19	TRBJ1-1	CASSIRQGIGELTEAFF	TGTGCCAGTAGTATTCGGCAGGGAATAGGGGAACTCACTGAAGCTTTCTTT